The entry below gives a single T cell receptor beta chain sequence along with its context. The antigen remains undetermined. The table came from immunoSEQ multiplex PCR; TCRdb's copy has only in-frame clones and leaves some out. The sample has millions of clones, 90% to 95% seen once; the top ten hold more than 0.1%. This specimen comes from a study of shared clonotypes between healthy human individuals. Findings and caveats of the study: For naive CD4 cells, roughly 5.5% of clonotypes were shared across a handful of donors.

V lost 1 base to trimming and J lost 7 bases, with 15 bases between them. Per the germline V gene, CDR1 is SGHDT and CDR2 is YYEEEE. This CDR3 is built from 15 residues. The TCR comes from a man aged 18 to 35 in good health. The material sequenced was naive CD4+ T cells sorted from blood. Regarding subset: CD45RA+ positively selected. The V and J genes are TRBV5-6 and TRBJ1-5, with D tentatively TRBD1 (6 bases). This CDR3 reads CASSLYRGQDQPQHF. The CDR3 region has the DNA TGTGCCAGCAGCTTGTACCGGGGGCAGGACCAGCCCCAGCATTTT.